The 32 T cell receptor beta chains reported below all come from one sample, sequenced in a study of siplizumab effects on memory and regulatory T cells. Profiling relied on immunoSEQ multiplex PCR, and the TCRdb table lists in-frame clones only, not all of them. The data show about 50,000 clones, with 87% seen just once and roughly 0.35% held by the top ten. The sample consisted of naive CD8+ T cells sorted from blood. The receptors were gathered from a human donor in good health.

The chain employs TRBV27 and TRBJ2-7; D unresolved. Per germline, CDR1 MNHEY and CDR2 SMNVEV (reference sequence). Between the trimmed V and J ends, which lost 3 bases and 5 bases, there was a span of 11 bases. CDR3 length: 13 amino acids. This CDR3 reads CASSFQATHEQYF. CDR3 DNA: TGTGCCAGCAGTTTTCAAGCAACCCACGAGCAGTACTTC.

DNA for the CDR3: TGTGCCAGCAGAGATCGATGGGTGAACACTGAAGCTTTCTTT. The encoded protein is CASRDRWVNTEAFF. This rearrangement joins TRBV5-4 to TRBJ1-1; no clear D. There are 14 residues in the CDR3. V lost 5 bases, J lost 0 bases, and 11 bases lay in between. Per the germline V gene, CDR1 is SGHNT and CDR2 is YYREEE (reference sequence).

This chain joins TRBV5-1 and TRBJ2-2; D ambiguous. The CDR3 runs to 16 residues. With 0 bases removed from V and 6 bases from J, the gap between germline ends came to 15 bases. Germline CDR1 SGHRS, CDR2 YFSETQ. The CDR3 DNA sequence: TGCGCCAGCAGCTTGGGGCCGGTGAGGCTGTCCGGGGAGCTGTTTTTT. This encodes CASSLGPVRLSGELFF.

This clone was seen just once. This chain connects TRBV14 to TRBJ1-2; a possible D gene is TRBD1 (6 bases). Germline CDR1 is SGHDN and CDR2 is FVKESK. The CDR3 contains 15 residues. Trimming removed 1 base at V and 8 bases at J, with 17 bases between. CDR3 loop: CASSQVPSGAFGYTF. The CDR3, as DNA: TGTGCCAGCAGCCAAGTCCCTTCGGGGGCGTTCGGCTACACCTTC.

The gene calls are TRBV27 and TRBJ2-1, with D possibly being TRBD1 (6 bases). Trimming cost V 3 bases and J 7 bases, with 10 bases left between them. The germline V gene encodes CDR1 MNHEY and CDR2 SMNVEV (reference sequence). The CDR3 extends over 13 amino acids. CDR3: CASSFRGPNEQFF. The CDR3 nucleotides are TGTGCCAGCAGTTTCAGGGGCCCGAATGAGCAGTTCTTC.

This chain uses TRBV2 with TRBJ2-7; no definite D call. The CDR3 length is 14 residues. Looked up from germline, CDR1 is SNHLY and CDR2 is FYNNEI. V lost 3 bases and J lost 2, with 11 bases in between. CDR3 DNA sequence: TGTGCCAGCAGTGAGGAAAAGGCCCCCTACGAGCAGTACTTC. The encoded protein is CASSEEKAPYEQYF.

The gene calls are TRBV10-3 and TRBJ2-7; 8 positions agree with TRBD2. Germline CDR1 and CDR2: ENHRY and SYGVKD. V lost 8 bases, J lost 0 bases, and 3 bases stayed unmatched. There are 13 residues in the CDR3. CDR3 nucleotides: TGTGCCATCGCGGGGGGAAACTCCTACGAGCAGTACTTC. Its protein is CAIAGGNSYEQYF.

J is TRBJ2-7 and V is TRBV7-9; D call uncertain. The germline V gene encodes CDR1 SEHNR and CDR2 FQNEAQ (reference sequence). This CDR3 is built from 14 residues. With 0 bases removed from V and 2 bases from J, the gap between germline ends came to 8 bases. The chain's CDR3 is CASSLAGYPYEQYF. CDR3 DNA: TGTGCCAGCAGCTTAGCGGGGTACCCCTACGAGCAGTACTTC.

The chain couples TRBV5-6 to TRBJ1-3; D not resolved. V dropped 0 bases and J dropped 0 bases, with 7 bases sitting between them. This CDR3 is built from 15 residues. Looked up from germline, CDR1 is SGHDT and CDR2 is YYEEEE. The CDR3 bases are TGTGCCAGCAGCTTGGGAGCTTCCTCTGGAAACACCATATATTTT. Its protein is CASSLGASSGNTIYF.

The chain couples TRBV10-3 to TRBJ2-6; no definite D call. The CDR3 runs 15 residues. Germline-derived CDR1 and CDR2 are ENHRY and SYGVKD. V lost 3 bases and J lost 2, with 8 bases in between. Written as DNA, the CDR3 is TGTGCCATCAGTGATTTTGGTCCTGGGGCCAACGTCCTGACTTTC. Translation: CAISDFGPGANVLTF.

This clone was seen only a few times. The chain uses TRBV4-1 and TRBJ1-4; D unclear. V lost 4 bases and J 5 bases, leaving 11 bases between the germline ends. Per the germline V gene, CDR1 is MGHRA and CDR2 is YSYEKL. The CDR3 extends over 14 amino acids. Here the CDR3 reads CASSLVTENEKLFF. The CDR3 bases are TGCGCCAGCAGCCTCGTGACGGAGAATGAAAAACTGTTTTTT.

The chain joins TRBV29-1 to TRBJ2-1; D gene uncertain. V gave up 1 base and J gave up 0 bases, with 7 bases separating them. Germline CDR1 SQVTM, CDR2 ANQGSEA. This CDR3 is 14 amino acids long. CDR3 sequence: CSVEVEYSYNEQFF. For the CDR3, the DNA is TGCAGCGTTGAAGTGGAGTACTCCTACAATGAGCAGTTCTTC.

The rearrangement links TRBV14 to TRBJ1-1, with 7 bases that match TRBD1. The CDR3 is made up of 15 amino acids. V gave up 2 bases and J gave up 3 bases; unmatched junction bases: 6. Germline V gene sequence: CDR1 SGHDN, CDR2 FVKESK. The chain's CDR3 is CASSQRYRGYTEAFF. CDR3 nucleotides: TGTGCCAGCAGCCAAAGGTACAGGGGCTACACTGAAGCTTTCTTT.

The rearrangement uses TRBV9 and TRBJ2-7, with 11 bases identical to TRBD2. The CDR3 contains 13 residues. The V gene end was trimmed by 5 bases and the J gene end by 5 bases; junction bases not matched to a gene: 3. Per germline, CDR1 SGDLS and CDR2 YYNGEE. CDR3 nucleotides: TGTGCCAGCAGTAGCGGGGGGGCGGACGAGCAGTACTTC. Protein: CASSSGGADEQYF.

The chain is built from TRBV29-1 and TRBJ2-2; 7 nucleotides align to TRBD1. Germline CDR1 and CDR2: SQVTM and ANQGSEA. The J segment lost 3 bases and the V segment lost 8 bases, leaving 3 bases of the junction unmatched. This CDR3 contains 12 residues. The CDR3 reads CSIGQDTGELFF. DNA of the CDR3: TGCAGCATCGGACAGGACACCGGGGAGCTGTTTTTT.

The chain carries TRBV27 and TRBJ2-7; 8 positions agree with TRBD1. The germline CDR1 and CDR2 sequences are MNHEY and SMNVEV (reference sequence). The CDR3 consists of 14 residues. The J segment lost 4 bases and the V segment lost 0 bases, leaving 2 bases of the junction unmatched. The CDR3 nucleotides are TGTGCCAGCAGTTTATCGGGACAGGTTTACGAGCAGTACTTC. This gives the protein CASSLSGQVYEQYF.

The DNA of the CDR3 is TGTGCCAGCAGCCAAGTAAATGAGCAGTTCTTC. Protein sequence: CASSQVNEQFF. The chain employs TRBV14 and TRBJ2-1; D unresolved. With 1 base removed from V and 7 bases from J, the gap between germline ends came to 2 bases. Germline assignment: CDR1 SGHDN and CDR2 FVKESK. The CDR3 is 11 amino acids. Full variable domain (outside the CDR3, taken from reference TRBV14 and TRBJ2-1): EAGVTQFPSHSVIEKGQTVTLRCDPISGHDNLYWYRRVMGKEIKFLLHFVKESKQDESGMPNNRFLAERTGGTYSTLKVQPAELEDSGVYFCASSQVNEQFFGPGTRLTVL.

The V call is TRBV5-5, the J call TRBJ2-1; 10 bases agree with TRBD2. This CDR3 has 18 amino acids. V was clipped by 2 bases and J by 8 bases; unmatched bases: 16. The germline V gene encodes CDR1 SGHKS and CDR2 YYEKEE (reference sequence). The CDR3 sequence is CASSFGPERGGLFDEQFF. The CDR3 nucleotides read TGTGCCAGCAGCTTTGGCCCCGAGCGGGGGGGCCTATTCGATGAGCAGTTCTTC.

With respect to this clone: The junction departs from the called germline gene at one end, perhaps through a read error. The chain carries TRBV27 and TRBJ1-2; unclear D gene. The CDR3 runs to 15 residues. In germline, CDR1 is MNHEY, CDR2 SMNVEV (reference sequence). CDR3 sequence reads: CAGSLLVTAVDGYTF. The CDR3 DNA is TGTGCCGGCAGTTTGCTGGTAACGGCCGTTGATGGCTACACCTTC.

Here the CDR3 DNA reads TGCGCCAGCAGCCCAGTCTTGGGTGGCAGCTACGAGCAGTACTTC. Amino acid sequence: CASSPVLGGSYEQYF. The chain is built from TRBV4-1 and TRBJ2-7, with D uncertain. The CDR3 contains 15 residues. V lost 4 bases, J lost 3 bases, and 16 bases lay in between. Germline CDR1 is MGHRA and CDR2 is YSYEKL.

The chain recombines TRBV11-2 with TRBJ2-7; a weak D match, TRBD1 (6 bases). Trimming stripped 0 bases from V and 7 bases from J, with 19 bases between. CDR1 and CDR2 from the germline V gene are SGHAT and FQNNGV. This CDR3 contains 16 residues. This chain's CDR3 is CASSLDSQGLSWEQYF. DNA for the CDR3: TGTGCCAGCAGCTTAGATTCCCAGGGGTTATCGTGGGAGCAGTACTTC.

For the CDR3, the DNA is TGTGCCAGCAGCTGGGGGGACTACGAGCAGTACTTC. It is translated as CASSWGDYEQYF. The chain employs TRBV7-9 and TRBJ2-7, with D perhaps matching TRBD2 (6 bases). Trimming took off 4 bases at V and 3 bases at J, with 7 bases between the two ends. The CDR3 consists of 12 residues. Germline CDR1 SEHNR, CDR2 FQNEAQ (reference sequence). The variable domain in full, completed from reference TRBV7-9 and TRBJ2-7, reads DTGVSQNPRHKITKRGQNVTFRCDPISEHNRLYWYRQTLGQGPEFLTYFQNEAQLEKSRLLSDRFSAERPKGSFSTLEIQRTEQGDSAMYLCASSWGDYEQYFGPGTRLTVT.

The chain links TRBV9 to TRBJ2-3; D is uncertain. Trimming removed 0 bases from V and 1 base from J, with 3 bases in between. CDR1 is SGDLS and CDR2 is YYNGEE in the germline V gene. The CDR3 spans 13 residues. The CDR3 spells CASSVVGTDTQYF. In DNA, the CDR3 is TGTGCCAGCAGCGTAGTTGGCACAGATACGCAGTATTTT.

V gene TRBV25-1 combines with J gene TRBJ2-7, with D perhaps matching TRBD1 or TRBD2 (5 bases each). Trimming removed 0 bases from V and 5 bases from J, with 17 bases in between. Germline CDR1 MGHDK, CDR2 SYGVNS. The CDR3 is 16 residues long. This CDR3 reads CASSEYYGTPSHEQYF. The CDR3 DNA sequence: TGTGCCAGCAGTGAATATTATGGGACCCCTTCCCACGAGCAGTACTTC.

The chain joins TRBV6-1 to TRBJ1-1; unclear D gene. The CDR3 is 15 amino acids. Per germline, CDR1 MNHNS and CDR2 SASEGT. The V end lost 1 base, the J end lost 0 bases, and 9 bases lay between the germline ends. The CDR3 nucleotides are TGTGCCAGCAGTGAAGGCGAAGGGCTGAACACTGAAGCTTTCTTT. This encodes CASSEGEGLNTEAFF.

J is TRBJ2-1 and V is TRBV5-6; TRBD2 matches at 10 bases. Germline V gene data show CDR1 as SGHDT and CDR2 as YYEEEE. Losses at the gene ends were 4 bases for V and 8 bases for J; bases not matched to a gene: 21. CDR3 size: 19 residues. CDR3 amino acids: CASSTLGRLAGEKWDEQFF. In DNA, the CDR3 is TGTGCCAGCAGCACCCTCGGAAGACTAGCGGGTGAGAAGTGGGATGAGCAGTTCTTC.

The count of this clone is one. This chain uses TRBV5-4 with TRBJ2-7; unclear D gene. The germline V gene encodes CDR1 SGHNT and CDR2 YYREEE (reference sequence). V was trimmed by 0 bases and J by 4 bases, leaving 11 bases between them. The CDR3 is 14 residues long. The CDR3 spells CASSLEAPGYEQYF. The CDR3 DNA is TGTGCCAGCAGCTTGGAAGCCCCGGGTTACGAGCAGTACTTC.

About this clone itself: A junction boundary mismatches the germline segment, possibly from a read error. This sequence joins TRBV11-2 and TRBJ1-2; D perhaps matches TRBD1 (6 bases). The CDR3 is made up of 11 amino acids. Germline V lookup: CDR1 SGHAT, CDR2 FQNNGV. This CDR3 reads CASSLVTGNLF. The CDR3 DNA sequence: TGTGCCAGCAGCTTAGTAACAGGGAACTTGTTC.

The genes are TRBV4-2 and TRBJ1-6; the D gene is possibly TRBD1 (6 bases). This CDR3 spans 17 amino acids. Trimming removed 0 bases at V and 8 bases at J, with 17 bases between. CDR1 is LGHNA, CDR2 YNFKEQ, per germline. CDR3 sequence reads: CASSQDDSDSLDSPLHF. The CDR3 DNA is TGTGCCAGCAGCCAAGATGATTCGGACAGCCTGGATTCACCCCTCCACTTT.

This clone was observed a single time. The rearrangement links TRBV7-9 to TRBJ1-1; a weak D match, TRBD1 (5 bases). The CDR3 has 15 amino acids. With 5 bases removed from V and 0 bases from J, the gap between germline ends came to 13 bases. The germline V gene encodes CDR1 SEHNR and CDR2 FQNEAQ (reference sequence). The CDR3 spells CASSAEWTLNTEAFF. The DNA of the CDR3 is TGTGCCAGCAGCGCAGAGTGGACATTGAACACTGAAGCTTTCTTT. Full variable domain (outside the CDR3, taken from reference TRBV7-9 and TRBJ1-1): DTGVSQNPRHKITKRGQNVTFRCDPISEHNRLYWYRQTLGQGPEFLTYFQNEAQLEKSRLLSDRFSAERPKGSFSTLEIQRTEQGDSAMYLCASSAEWTLNTEAFFGQGTRLTVV.

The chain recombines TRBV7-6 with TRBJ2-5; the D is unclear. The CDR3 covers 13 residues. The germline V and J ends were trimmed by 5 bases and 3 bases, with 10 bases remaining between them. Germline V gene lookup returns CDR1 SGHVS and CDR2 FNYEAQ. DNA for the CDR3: TGTGCCAGCAGCCGAGATGTGGAAGAGACCCAGTACTTC. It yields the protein CASSRDVEETQYF.

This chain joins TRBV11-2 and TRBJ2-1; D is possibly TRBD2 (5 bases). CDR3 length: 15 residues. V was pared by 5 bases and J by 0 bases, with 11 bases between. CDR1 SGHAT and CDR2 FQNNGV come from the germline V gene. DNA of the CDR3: TGTGCCAGCAGCCATCAGCGGAGCTCCTACAATGAGCAGTTCTTC. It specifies CASSHQRSSYNEQFF.